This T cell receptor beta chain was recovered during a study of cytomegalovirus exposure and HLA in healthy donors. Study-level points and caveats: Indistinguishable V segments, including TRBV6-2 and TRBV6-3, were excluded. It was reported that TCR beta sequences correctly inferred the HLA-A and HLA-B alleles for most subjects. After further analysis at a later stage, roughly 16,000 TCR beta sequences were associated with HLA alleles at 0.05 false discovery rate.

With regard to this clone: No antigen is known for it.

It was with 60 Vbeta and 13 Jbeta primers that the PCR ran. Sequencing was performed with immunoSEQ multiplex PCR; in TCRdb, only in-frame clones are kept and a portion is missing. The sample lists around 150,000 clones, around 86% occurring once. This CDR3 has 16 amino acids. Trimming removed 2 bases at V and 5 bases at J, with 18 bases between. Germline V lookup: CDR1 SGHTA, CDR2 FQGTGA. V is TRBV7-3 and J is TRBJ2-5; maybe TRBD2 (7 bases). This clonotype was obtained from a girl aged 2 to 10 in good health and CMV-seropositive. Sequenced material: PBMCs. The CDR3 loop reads CASSLGTSGGRETQYF. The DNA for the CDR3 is TGTGCCAGCAGCTTAGGAACGTCGGGGGGCAGGGAGACCCAGTACTTC.